This paragraph covers one T cell receptor beta chain sequence. What it recognizes is unknown. The data derive from a study of Ad26.COV2.S vaccination and SARS-CoV-2 variants. Study information: Donor joined the COV1001 Ad26.COV2.S trial arm. Study-level points and caveats: Participants given vaccine showed non-spike TCR breadth similar to that of placebo recipients.

Repertoires were generated with immunoSEQ multiplex PCR, while TCRdb's copy carries only in-frame clones and drops some. The sample holds 300,000 to 400,000 clones, around 88% seen once. As for treatment: around 19 received Ad26.COV2.S at low or high dose, single or two shots; a few received placebo; per-sample allocation not given. The study sampled participants on day 63 after the first vaccine or placebo injection. Cohort 1b enrolled adults aged 18-55 years in Boston. CDR3 length: 14 residues. CDR1 SGHAT and CDR2 FQDESV come from the germline V gene (reference sequence). V lost 3 bases and J lost 6; bases outside the gene matches: 6.

V usage is TRBV11-1 and J usage is TRBJ2-7, with 9 bases matching TRBD1. This sequence was found in a person aged 18-60 years who received the Ad26.COV2.S COVID-19 vaccine or a placebo. The sequencing used peripheral blood, collected in a trial of Ad26.COV2.S vaccine versus placebo. CDR3 nucleotide sequence: TGTGCCAGCAGCTTCGGGACAGGGCCGTTCGAGCAGTACTTC. Translating gives CASSFGTGPFEQYF.